Included here is one T cell receptor (beta chain) sequence, with context. No antigen is known for it. The record originates from a study of brain T cells in children with intractable seizures. Assay used: immunoSEQ multiplex PCR; TCRdb lists only in-frame clones, some missing. The data contain hundreds of thousands of clones, about 93% of them seen just once; the ten biggest clones take up 4.5% to 7%. Notes on the study in general: Clones missing pre-surgery may reflect undersampling of that blood sample. Viral specificity was inferred only from CDR3 similarity; HCMV serostatus was unknown.

V dropped 3 bases and J dropped 5; count of bases not matched to a gene: 6. Germline CDR1 reads SGDLS; CDR2 reads YYNGEE. The CDR3 extends over 15 amino acids. The time point here: blood from clinic visit 5 months post-surgery; TSC patient then seizure free. The sequenced cases were selected for having the highest brain T cell transcript signatures. Patients received at least one anti-epileptic drug before surgery. This specimen was peripheral blood, taken roughly 5 months after surgery. The receptor was isolated from a boy in the first two years of life with tuberous sclerosis and intractable seizures. The rearrangement links TRBV9 to TRBJ2-1; TRBD2 matches 9 bases. The chain's CDR3 is CASSEGTSLNNEQFF. CDR3 bases: TGTGCCAGCAGCGAGGGGACTAGCCTCAACAATGAGCAGTTCTTC.